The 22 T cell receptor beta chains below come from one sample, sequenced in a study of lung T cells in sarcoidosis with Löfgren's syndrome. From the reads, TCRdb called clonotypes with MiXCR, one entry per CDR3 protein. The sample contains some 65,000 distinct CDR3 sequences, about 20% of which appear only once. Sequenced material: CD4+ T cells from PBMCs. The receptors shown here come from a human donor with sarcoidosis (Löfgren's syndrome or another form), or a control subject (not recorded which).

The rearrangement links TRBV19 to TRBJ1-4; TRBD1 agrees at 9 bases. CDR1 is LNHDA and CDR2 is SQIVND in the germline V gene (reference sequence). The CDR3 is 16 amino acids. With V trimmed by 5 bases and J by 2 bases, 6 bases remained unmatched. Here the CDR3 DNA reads TGTGCCAGTAGTGACGACAGGGGGACTACTAATGAAAAACTGTTTTTT. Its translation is CASSDDRGTTNEKLFF.

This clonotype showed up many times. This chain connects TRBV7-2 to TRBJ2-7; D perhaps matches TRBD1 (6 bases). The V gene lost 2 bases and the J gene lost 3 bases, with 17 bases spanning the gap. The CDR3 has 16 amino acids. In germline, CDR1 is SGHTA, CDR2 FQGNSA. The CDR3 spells CASSLRGRTGSYEQYF. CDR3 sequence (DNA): TGTGCCAGCAGCTTACGGGGTAGAACAGGGAGCTACGAGCAGTACTTC.

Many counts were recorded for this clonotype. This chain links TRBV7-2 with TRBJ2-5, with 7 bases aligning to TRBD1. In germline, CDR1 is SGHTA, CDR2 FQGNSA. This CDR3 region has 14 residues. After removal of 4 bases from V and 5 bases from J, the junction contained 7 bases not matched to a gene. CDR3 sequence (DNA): TGTGCCAGCAGCTATCGGACAGGCGGGGAGACCCAGTACTTC. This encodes CASSYRTGGETQYF. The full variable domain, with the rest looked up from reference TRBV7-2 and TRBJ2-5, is GAGVSQSPSNKVTEKGKDVELRCDPISGHTALYWYRQSLGQGLEFLIYFQGNSAPDKSGLPSDRFSAERTGGSVSTLTIQRTQQEDSAVYLCASSYRTGGETQYFGPGTRLLVL.

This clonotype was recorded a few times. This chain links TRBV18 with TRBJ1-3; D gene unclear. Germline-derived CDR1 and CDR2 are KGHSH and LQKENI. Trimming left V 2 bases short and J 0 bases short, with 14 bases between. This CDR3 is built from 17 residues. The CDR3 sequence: CASSPSKAGSSGNTIYF. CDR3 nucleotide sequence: TGTGCCAGCTCACCAAGTAAAGCAGGATCCTCTGGAAACACCATATATTTT.

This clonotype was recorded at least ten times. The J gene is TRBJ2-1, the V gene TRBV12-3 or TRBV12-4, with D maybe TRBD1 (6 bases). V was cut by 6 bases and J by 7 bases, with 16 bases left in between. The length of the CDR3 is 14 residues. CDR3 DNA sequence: TGTGCCAGCAGCCCCCAAGCAGGGGTAAATGAGCAGTTCTTC. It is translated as CASSPQAGVNEQFF.

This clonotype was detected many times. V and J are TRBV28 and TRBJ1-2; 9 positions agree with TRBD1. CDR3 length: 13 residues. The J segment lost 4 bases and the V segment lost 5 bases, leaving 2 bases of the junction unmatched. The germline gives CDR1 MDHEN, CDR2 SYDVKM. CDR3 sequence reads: CASSMGQGYGYTF. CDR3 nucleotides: TGTGCCAGCAGTATGGGACAGGGCTATGGCTACACCTTC.

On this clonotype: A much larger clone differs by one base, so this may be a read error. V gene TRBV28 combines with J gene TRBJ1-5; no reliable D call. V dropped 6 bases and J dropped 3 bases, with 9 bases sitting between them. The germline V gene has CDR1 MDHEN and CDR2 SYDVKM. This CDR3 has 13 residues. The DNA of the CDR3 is TGTGCCAGCAGGCGAAGTTACAATCAGCCCCAGCATTTT. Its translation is CASRRSYNQPQHF.

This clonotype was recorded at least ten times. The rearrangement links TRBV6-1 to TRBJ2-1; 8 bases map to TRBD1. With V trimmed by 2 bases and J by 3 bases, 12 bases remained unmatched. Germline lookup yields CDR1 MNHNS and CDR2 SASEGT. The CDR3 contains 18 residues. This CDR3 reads CASSERLLQGVGYNEQFF. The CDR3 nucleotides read TGTGCCAGCAGTGAAAGGCTTTTACAGGGGGTGGGCTACAATGAGCAGTTCTTC.

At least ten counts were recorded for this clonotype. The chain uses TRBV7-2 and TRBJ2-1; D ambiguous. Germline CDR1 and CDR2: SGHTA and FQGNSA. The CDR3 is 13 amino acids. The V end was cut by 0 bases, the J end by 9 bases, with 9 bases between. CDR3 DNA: TGTGCCAGCAGCTTAGCTACCTCTGGTGAGCAGTTCTTC. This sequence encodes CASSLATSGEQFF.

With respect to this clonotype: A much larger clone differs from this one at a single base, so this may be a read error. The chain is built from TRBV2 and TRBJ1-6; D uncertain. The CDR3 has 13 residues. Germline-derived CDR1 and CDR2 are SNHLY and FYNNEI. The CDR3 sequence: CDTGRTYNSPLHF. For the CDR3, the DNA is TGTGACACCGGACGGACCTATAATTCACCCCTCCACTTT.

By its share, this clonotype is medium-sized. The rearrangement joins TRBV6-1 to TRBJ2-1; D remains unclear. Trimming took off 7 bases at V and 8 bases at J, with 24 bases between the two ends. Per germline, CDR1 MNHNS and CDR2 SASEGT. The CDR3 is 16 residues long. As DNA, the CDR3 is TGTGCCAGCATGAAGAGGTATCAAACCTTTAAAGATGAGCAGTTCTTC. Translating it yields CASMKRYQTFKDEQFF.

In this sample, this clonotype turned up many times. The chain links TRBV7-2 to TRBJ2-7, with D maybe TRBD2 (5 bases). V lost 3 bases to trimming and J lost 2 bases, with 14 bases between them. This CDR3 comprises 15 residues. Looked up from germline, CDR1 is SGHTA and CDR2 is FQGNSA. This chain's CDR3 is CASSFTSGSTYEQYF. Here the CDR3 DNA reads TGTGCCAGCAGCTTCACTTCGGGGAGTACCTACGAGCAGTACTTC.

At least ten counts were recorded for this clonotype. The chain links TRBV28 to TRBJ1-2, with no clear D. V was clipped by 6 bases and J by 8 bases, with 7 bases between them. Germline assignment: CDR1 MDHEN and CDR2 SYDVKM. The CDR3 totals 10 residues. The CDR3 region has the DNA TGTGCCAGCAGCCGTAGAGGCTACACCTTC. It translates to CASSRRGYTF.

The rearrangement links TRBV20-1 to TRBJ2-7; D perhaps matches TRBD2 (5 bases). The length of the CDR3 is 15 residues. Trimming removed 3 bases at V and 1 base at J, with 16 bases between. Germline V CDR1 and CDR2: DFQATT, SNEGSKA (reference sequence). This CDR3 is CSARIWEPLSYEQYF. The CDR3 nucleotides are TGCAGTGCTAGGATCTGGGAGCCCCTTTCCTACGAGCAGTACTTC.

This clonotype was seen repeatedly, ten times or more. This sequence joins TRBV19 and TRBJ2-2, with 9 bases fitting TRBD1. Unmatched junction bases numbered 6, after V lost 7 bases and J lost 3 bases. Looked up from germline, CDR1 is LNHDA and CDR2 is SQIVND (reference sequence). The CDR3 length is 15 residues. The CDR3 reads CASTADRGDTGELFF. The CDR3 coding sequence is TGTGCCAGTACCGCGGACAGGGGAGACACCGGGGAGCTGTTTTTT.

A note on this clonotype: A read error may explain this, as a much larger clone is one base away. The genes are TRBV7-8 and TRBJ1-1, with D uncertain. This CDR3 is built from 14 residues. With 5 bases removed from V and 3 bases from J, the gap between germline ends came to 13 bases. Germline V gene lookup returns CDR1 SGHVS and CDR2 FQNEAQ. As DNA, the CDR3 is TGTGCCAGCAGCCCTCTAGGCGGCTACACTGAAGCTTTCTTT. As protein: CASSPLGGYTEAFF.

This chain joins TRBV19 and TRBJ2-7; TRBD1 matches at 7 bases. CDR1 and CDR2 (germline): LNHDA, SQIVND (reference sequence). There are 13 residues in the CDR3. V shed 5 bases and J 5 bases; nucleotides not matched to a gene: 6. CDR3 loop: CASSFTGVDEQYF. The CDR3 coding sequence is TGTGCCAGTAGTTTCACAGGGGTCGACGAGCAGTACTTC.

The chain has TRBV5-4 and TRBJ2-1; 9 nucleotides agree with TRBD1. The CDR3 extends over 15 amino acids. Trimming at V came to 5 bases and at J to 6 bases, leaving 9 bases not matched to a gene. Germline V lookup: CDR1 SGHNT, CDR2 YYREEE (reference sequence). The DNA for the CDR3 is TGTGCCAGCAGGCGGGACAGGGTTTCGGGCAATGAGCAGTTCTTC. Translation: CASRRDRVSGNEQFF.

The CDR3 reads CASSSPMAYNEQFF. Written as DNA, the CDR3 is TGTGCCAGCAGTTCCCCTATGGCCTACAATGAGCAGTTCTTC. The chain has TRBV28 and TRBJ2-1; D call uncertain. Germline V gene lookup returns CDR1 MDHEN and CDR2 SYDVKM. V shed 4 bases and J shed 2 bases, with 9 bases lying between them. The CDR3 is 14 amino acids.

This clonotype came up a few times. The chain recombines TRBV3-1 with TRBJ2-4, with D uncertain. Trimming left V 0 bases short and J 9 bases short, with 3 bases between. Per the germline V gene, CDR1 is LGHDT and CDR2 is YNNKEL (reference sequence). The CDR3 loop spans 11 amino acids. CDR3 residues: CASSQDRIQYF. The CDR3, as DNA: TGTGCCAGCAGCCAAGATCGCATTCAGTACTTC.

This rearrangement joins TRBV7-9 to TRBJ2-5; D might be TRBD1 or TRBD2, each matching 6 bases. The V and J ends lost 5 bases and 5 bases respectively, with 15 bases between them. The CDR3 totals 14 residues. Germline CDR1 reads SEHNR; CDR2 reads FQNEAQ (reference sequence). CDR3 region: CASSPPGAGETQYF. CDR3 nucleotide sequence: TGTGCCAGCAGCCCACCGGGGGCCGGGGAGACCCAGTACTTC.

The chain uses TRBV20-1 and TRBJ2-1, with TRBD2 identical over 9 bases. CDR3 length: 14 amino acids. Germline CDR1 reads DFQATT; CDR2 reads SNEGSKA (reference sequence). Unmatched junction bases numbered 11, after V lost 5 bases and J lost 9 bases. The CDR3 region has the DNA TGCAGTGCTCTCGGGCGGGGGGGCTTAGGTGAGCAGTTCTTC. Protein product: CSALGRGGLGEQFF.